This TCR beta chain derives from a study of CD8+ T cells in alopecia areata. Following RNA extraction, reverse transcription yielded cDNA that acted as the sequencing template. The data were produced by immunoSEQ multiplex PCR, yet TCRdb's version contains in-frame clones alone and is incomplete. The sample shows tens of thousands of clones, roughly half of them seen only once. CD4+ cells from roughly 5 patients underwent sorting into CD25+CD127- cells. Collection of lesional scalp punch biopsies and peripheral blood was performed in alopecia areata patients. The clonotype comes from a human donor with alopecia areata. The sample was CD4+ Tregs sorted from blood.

CDR3 in DNA: TGCGCCAGCAGCTTGACAGCTGGGGCCAACGTCCTGACTTTC. It specifies CASSLTAGANVLTF. V and J are TRBV5-1 and TRBJ2-6; D is unresolved. The V end lost 1 base, the J end lost 2 bases, and 4 bases lay between the germline ends. This CDR3 contains 14 residues. Germline V gives CDR1 SGHRS, CDR2 YFSETQ.